The clone carrying this TCR beta chain was counted ten times or more. The antigen is not known. Assembly of TCR beta libraries relied on iRepertoire HTBI primers together with Arm-PCR of CDR3 regions. Original handling: Looking across samples, the authors found under 75 TRBV and some 15 TRBJ segments. TCRdb called the multiplex PCR reads again in MiXCR, with one record for every CDR3 protein. These V and J calls originate from TCRdb's pipeline instead of the authors' own analysis. The sample holds approximately 210,000 distinct CDR3 sequences, 15% to 20% seen once. The sample originates from a study of regulatory T cells in long-lasting Graves disease. As for the study in general: Antithyroid drug intake by newly diagnosed Graves' patients had lasted under 3 months. Study conclusions and caveats: Among the persistent patients, 2,741 public clonotypes were shared, more than the roughly 970 shared among new patients.

As to time point: newly diagnosed GD, antithyroid drugs for less than 3 months. The authors made the TCR library using RNA they extracted from PBMCs. The diagnosis of Graves' disease used American Thyroid Association guidelines. Germline V gives CDR1 ENHRY, CDR2 SYGVKD. J gave up 4 bases and V 10 bases, and 6 bases lay outside the gene matches. The CDR3 has 13 residues. This sequence joins TRBV10-3 and TRBJ2-3, with 9 positions matching TRBD1. The receptor was isolated from a female donor with Graves disease. The source material was peripheral blood mononuclear cells (PBMCs), sampled at new diagnosis, from a patient treated with antithyroid drugs. CDR3 sequence: CATGQGISDTQYF. The CDR3 nucleotides read TGTGCCACCGGACAGGGGATCTCAGATACGCAGTATTTT.